Sequencing of this T cell receptor (beta chain) was carried out in a study of CD8+CD57+ T cells in acquired aplastic anemia. Study in general: Mean DNA quantity obtained from sorted CD4+ and CD8+ cells was around 3.2 ug. Where healthy donors were concerned, CD4+ cells averaged about 10 million reads.

At least ten counts were recorded for this clonotype. The template for TCR beta VDJ and CDR3 sequence profiling was genomic DNA. MiXCR, applied by TCRdb to the reads, yields one record per CDR3 protein. Among about 42,000 distinct CDR3 sequences listed, about two thirds were seen once. This CDR3 comprises 16 residues. Trimming cost V 5 bases and J 5 bases; bases outside gene matches: 11. Germline values: CDR1 SGHVS, CDR2 FQNEAQ. Sequencing input: sorted CD4+, CD8+, or CD8+CD57+ T cells (not recorded which) from PBMCs. This TCR derives from a human donor in good health, serving as a control. This chain links TRBV7-8 with TRBJ2-1, with 8 bases aligning to TRBD2. The CDR3 DNA reads TGTGCCAGCAGCAACTTACGGGGGGGCTTCGACAATGAGCAGTTCTTC. Residues: CASSNLRGGFDNEQFF.